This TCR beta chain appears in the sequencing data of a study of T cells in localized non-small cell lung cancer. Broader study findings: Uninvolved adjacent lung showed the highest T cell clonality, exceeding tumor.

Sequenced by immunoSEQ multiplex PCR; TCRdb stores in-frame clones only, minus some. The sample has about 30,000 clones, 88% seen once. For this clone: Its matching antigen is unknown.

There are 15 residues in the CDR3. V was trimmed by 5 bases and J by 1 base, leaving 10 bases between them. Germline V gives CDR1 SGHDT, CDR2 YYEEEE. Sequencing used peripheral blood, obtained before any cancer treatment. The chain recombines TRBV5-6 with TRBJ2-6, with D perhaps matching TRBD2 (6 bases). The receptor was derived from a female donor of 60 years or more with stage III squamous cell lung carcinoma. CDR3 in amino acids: CASSQGGSGANVLTF. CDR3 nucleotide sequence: TGTGCCAGCAGTCAGGGAGGATCTGGGGCCAACGTCCTGACTTTC.